This T cell receptor beta chain was recorded in a study of beta chain features in type 1 diabetes. This CDR3 comprises 13 residues. V dropped 8 bases and J dropped 2 bases, with 14 bases sitting between them. Germline CDR1 and CDR2: SQVTM and ANQGSEA. About this clone itself: The antigen is not known.

The isolated RNA, all of it, was reverse transcribed, so expressed TCRB transcripts were what got sequenced. Clones were read by immunoSEQ multiplex PCR, and TCRdb kept only the in-frame ones, dropping some. The sample has roughly 240,000 clones, around 68% seen once. General study points: Sequencing used cDNA, and cells with high TCR expression could therefore be over-represented. All four CD4+ subsets of Type 1 diabetes patients contained TCRB CDR3s that were moderately but significantly shorter.

Sequenced input: naive CD4+ T cells from blood. This sequence originates from a man under 40 in good health. V usage is TRBV29-1 and J usage is TRBJ2-3; D may be TRBD1 (6 bases). This CDR3 is CSLKGVYTDTQYF. For the CDR3, the DNA is TGCAGCCTTAAGGGGGTCTACACAGATACGCAGTATTTT.